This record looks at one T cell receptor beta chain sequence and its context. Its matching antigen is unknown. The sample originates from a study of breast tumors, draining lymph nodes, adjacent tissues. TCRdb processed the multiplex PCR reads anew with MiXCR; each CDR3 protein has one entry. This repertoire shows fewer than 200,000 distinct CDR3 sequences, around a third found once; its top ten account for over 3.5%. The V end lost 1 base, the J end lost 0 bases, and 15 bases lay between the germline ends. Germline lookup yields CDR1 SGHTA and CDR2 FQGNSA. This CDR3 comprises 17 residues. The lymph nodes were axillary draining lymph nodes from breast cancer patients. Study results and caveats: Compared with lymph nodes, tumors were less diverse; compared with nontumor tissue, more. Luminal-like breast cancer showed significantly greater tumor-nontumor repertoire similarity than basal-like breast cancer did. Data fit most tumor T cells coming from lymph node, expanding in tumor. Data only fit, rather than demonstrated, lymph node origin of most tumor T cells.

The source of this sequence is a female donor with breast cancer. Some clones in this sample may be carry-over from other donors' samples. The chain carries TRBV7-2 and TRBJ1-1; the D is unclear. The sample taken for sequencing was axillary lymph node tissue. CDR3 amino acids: CASSLGVFIGMNTEAFF. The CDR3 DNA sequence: TGTGCCAGCAGCTTAGGGGTTTTCATCGGCATGAACACTGAAGCTTTCTTT. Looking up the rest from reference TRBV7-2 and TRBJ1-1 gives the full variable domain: GAGVSQSPSNKVTEKGKDVELRCDPISGHTALYWYRQSLGQGLEFLIYFQGNSAPDKSGLPSDRFSAERTGGSVSTLTIQRTQQEDSAVYLCASSLGVFIGMNTEAFFGQGTRLTVV.